This T cell receptor beta chain stems from a study of vaccination and CD4 T cells after COVID-19. Across the whole study: Timing of post-vaccine sample collection was a median approximately 70 days after dose two, with a range of 14 to 241.

The Oncomine TCR Beta short-read assay was what sequenced the DNA obtained from cultured CD4+ T cells. One entry per CDR3 protein, called by TCRdb with MiXCR from the PCR reads. This table has under 25,000 distinct CDR3 sequences, 40% appearing once. This clonotype is a singleton in its sample. What it binds is not known. CDR3 length: 16 residues. V lost 6 bases and J lost 0; bases outside the gene matches: 13. Germline V CDR1 and CDR2: DFQATT, SNEGSKA (reference sequence). As for treatment: roughly nine-day PBMC culture with coronavirus spike peptide pools or control peptides (ViraFEST assay). Before TCRs were sequenced, ViraFEST expanded antigen-specific T cells with peptide pools.

The J gene is TRBJ1-2, the V gene TRBV20-1, with 7 bases matching TRBD1. This specimen was CD4+ T cells from blood, cultured in vitro, taken after SARS-CoV-2 vaccination. This TCR was sampled from a human donor who had recovered from COVID-19. CDR3 protein: CSAPVPTGQTNYGYTF. The CDR3 DNA reads TGCAGTGCGCCAGTACCTACGGGACAGACTAACTATGGCTACACCTTC.